Listed here are 30 T cell receptor beta chains from one sample, sequenced in a study of T cell responses to AZD1222 COVID-19 vaccine. Sequencing used immunoSEQ multiplex PCR; TCRdb keeps in-frame clones, though not all of them. The sample carries 95,000 to 150,000 clones, around 89% recorded once. Source: peripheral blood, taken on day 0 of MenACWY control vaccination. The source of these receptors is an adult in good health.

The chain carries TRBV27 and TRBJ2-7; unclear D gene. V lost 6 bases to trimming and J lost 6 bases, with 12 bases between them. CDR3 length: 12 residues. Germline assignment: CDR1 MNHEY and CDR2 SMNVEV (reference sequence). This CDR3 reads CASSPQWGEQYF. The DNA for the CDR3 is TGTGCCAGCAGCCCCCAGTGGGGCGAGCAGTACTTC.

This chain links TRBV12-3 or TRBV12-4 with TRBJ2-1, with D possibly being TRBD2 (5 bases). The CDR3 consists of 12 residues. V gave up 6 bases and J gave up 15 bases, with 18 bases separating them. The CDR3 sequence is CASSNLLGSTFF. CDR3 nucleotide sequence: TGTGCCAGCAGCAATCTACTAGGGAGTACGTTCTTC.

This clone was picked up one time. The V and J genes are TRBV27 and TRBJ2-1; possibly TRBD2 for D (6 bases). The CDR3 loop spans 14 amino acids. The V end lost 3 bases, the J end lost 5 bases, and 11 bases lay between the germline ends. Germline V lookup: CDR1 MNHEY, CDR2 SMNVEV (reference sequence). The CDR3 reads CASSLRGLNNEQFF. The CDR3, as DNA: TGTGCCAGCAGTTTGAGGGGACTCAACAATGAGCAGTTCTTC.

This chain joins TRBV19 and TRBJ2-2; TRBD1 matches 11 bases. This CDR3 spans 16 amino acids. Looked up from germline, CDR1 is LNHDA and CDR2 is SQIVND (reference sequence). V lost 2 bases, J lost 4 bases, and 3 bases stayed unmatched. DNA for the CDR3: TGTGCCAGTAGTATATGGACAGGGGGCACCACCGGGGAGCTGTTTTTT. Residues: CASSIWTGGTTGELFF.

This clone was detected only once. The chain joins TRBV4-1 to TRBJ1-2; D perhaps matches TRBD1 (6 bases). The CDR3 has 16 amino acids. V was clipped by 0 bases and J by 7 bases, with 18 bases between them. Per germline, CDR1 MGHRA and CDR2 YSYEKL. The CDR3 reads CASSQDLNRVYSGYTF. CDR3 sequence (DNA): TGCGCCAGCAGCCAAGATTTAAACAGGGTATACTCTGGCTACACCTTC.

The V call is TRBV6-2 or TRBV6-3, the J call TRBJ1-2; D unresolved. Germline CDR1 is MNHEY and CDR2 is SVGEGT. CDR3 length: 14 residues. The germline V and J ends were trimmed by 0 bases and 4 bases, with 9 bases remaining between them. CDR3 residues: CASSYSNSPYGYTF. The DNA for the CDR3 is TGTGCCAGCAGTTACTCGAACAGCCCCTATGGCTACACCTTC.

This clone was seen just once. The chain has TRBV5-1 and TRBJ2-2; D ambiguous. V was clipped by 0 bases and J by 0 bases, with 0 bases between them. This CDR3 contains 13 residues. Germline V lookup: CDR1 SGHRS, CDR2 YFSETQ. The CDR3 DNA is TGCGCCAGCAGCTTGGCGAACACCGGGGAGCTGTTTTTT. It specifies CASSLANTGELFF.

The CDR3 bases are TGTGCCAGCAGGCAGGGGGCGGTTGGCTACACCTTC. Amino acid sequence: CASRQGAVGYTF. The V call is TRBV27, the J call TRBJ1-2; TRBD1 matches at 8 bases. The CDR3 sequence is 12 residues long. J lost 7 bases, V lost 6 bases, and 4 bases had no gene match. The germline gives CDR1 MNHEY, CDR2 SMNVEV (reference sequence).

Written as DNA, the CDR3 is TGTGCCAGTAGTATAGATCCGGGGGACAGGACAGATACGCAGTATTTT. Translating it yields CASSIDPGDRTDTQYF. The V call is TRBV19, the J call TRBJ2-3; TRBD1 agrees at 8 bases. The CDR3 totals 16 residues. V gave up 0 bases and J gave up 3 bases; unmatched junction bases: 5. In germline, CDR1 is LNHDA, CDR2 SQIVND (reference sequence).

The rearrangement links TRBV27 to TRBJ1-1, with 10 bases fitting TRBD1. J lost 4 bases, V lost 8 bases, and 10 bases had no gene match. The CDR3 totals 15 residues. Looked up from germline, CDR1 is MNHEY and CDR2 is SMNVEV (reference sequence). DNA for the CDR3: TGTGCCAGCGCCCGGGACAGGGGAGGAGGCACTGAAGCTTTCTTT. This gives the protein CASARDRGGGTEAFF.

The CDR3 nucleotides read TGCAGCGCCAACAGGGGTTCGTACGAGCAGTACTTC. The encoded protein is CSANRGSYEQYF. The genes are TRBV29-1 and TRBJ2-7, with 7 bases matching TRBD1. In germline, CDR1 is SQVTM, CDR2 ANQGSEA. V shed 7 bases and J 4 bases; nucleotides not matched to a gene: 7. CDR3 length: 12 residues.

J is TRBJ1-1 and V is TRBV2, with unresolved D. The V gene's germline CDR1 is SNHLY and CDR2 FYNNEI. The length of the CDR3 is 13 residues. Trimming removed 4 bases at V and 1 base at J, with 7 bases between. The CDR3 spells CASSGYENTEAFF. DNA of the CDR3: TGTGCCAGCAGTGGGTACGAGAACACTGAAGCTTTCTTT.

This chain joins TRBV29-1 and TRBJ2-7, with 10 bases fitting TRBD1. CDR3 size: 14 residues. The germline CDR1 and CDR2 sequences are SQVTM and ANQGSEA. With V trimmed by 7 bases and J by 7 bases, 13 bases remained unmatched. Here the CDR3 DNA reads TGCAGCGGGGGACCACGACAGGGGGCGGGGGAGCAGTACTTC. It codes for CSGGPRQGAGEQYF.

This chain links TRBV3-1 (or the pseudogene TRBV3-2) with TRBJ2-4, with D tentatively TRBD2 (6 bases). CDR1 is LGHDT and CDR2 is YNNKEL in the germline V gene (reference sequence). V lost 5 bases and J lost 6, with 14 bases in between. The CDR3 sequence is 14 residues long. The CDR3: CASSSGRGVNIQYF. The DNA of the CDR3 is TGTGCCAGCAGCTCTGGACGCGGGGTAAACATTCAGTACTTC.

J is TRBJ2-1 and V is TRBV11-3; 11 nucleotides agree with TRBD2. The CDR3 is 16 amino acids. Germline V CDR1 and CDR2: SGHNT, YENEEA. The J segment lost 9 bases and the V segment lost 5 bases, leaving 12 bases of the junction unmatched. CDR3 sequence: CASSPFSGRALGEQFF. Written as DNA, the CDR3 is TGTGCCAGCAGCCCTTTTAGCGGGAGGGCCTTGGGTGAGCAGTTCTTC.

The chain combines TRBV7-2 with TRBJ2-2, with a weak D call TRBD1 (6 bases). Trimming took 5 bases from V and 5 from J, leaving 21 bases between them. The CDR3 runs to 17 residues. Per germline, CDR1 SGHTA and CDR2 FQGNSA. This CDR3 reads CASSPFGTPVGTGELFF. CDR3 nucleotides: TGTGCCAGCAGCCCCTTCGGGACACCCGTGGGGACCGGGGAGCTGTTTTTT.

This clone has a single count. The CDR3 region has the DNA TGTGCCAGCAGCCAAGCCGGGGGCGGGTACGAGCAGTACTTC. As protein: CASSQAGGGYEQYF. This rearrangement joins TRBV3-1 (or the pseudogene TRBV3-2) to TRBJ2-7; D may be TRBD1 or TRBD2 (6 bases each). CDR1 is LGHDT, CDR2 YNNKEL, per germline (reference sequence). This CDR3 spans 14 amino acids. The germline V and J ends were trimmed by 1 base and 4 bases, with 11 bases remaining between them.

The genes are TRBV2 and TRBJ1-4; D is uncertain. Germline V gene data show CDR1 as SNHLY and CDR2 as FYNNEI. CDR3 length: 12 amino acids. The V and J ends lost 7 bases and 7 bases respectively, with 10 bases between them. The CDR3 sequence: CASTISGEKLFF. The CDR3 DNA reads as TGTGCCAGCACTATAAGTGGTGAAAAACTGTTTTTT.

This chain connects TRBV2 to TRBJ2-7; 13 bases map to TRBD2. The CDR3 spans 17 residues. CDR1 and CDR2 (germline): SNHLY, FYNNEI. With 2 bases clipped from V and 2 bases from J, the junction kept 6 bases outside the gene matches. The CDR3 DNA is TGTGCCAGCAGTGAAACTAGCGGGAGGGAAGCTACCTACGAGCAGTACTTC. It yields the protein CASSETSGREATYEQYF. The entire variable domain, with the rest obtained from reference TRBV2 and TRBJ2-7, is as follows: EPEVTQTPSHQVTQMGQEVILRCVPISNHLYFYWYRQILGQKVEFLVSFYNNEISEKSEIFDDQFSVERPDGSNFTLKIRSTKLEDSAMYFCASSETSGREATYEQYFGPGTRLTVT.

J is TRBJ1-2 and V is TRBV6-5; 7 nucleotides agree with TRBD1. CDR3 length equals 15 residues. Per germline, CDR1 MNHEY and CDR2 SVGAGI. The junction had 9 bases not matched to a gene; V was cut back by 2 bases and J by 6 bases. The CDR3 nucleotides read TGTGCCAGCAGTTACCGGGGGGGACAGTCGAATGGCTACACCTTC. This translates into CASSYRGGQSNGYTF.

This rearrangement joins TRBV3-1 (or the pseudogene TRBV3-2) to TRBJ2-5, with 10 nucleotides matching TRBD1. V lost 6 bases, J lost 5 bases, and 6 bases stayed unmatched. CDR1 and CDR2 from the germline V gene are LGHDT and YNNKEL (reference sequence). This CDR3 has 14 residues. The CDR3 DNA reads as TGTGCCAGCAGGTCGACAGGGGGCGGGGAGACCCAGTACTTC. Its translation: CASRSTGGGETQYF.

V gene TRBV12-3 or TRBV12-4 combines with J gene TRBJ1-2; D is unclear. V shed 7 bases and J shed 4 bases, with 13 bases lying between them. The CDR3 loop spans 13 amino acids. This CDR3 is CASKRDGPYGYTF. Written as DNA, the CDR3 is TGTGCCAGCAAAAGAGACGGCCCCTATGGCTACACCTTC.

This sequence joins TRBV12-3 or TRBV12-4 and TRBJ1-2; no clear D gene. The germline V and J ends were trimmed by 4 bases and 1 base, with 4 bases remaining between them. The CDR3 runs 12 residues. The CDR3 protein is CASSSGNYGYTF. The CDR3 nucleotides read TGTGCCAGCAGTTCCGGTAACTATGGCTACACCTTC.

The chain recombines TRBV6-6 with TRBJ2-3; D is unclear. The CDR3 totals 18 residues. Germline assignment: CDR1 MNHNY and CDR2 SVGAGI (reference sequence). V lost 5 bases and J lost 1, with 22 bases in between. DNA of the CDR3: TGTGCCAGCAGTCCGGACCACGGAACTACGATAGGCACAGATACGCAGTATTTT. It specifies CASSPDHGTTIGTDTQYF.

The rearrangement links TRBV29-1 to TRBJ1-1; perhaps TRBD1 as D (5 bases). Trimming removed 6 bases from V and 1 base from J, with 12 bases in between. From germline, CDR1 is SQVTM and CDR2 ANQGSEA. This CDR3 comprises 13 residues. CDR3 bases: TGCAGCGTCCGACCGCAGGGGAACACTGAAGCTTTCTTT. This encodes CSVRPQGNTEAFF.

The genes are TRBV29-1 and TRBJ1-1; D ambiguous. V was cut by 4 bases and J by 0 bases, with 6 bases left in between. This CDR3 comprises 12 residues. Germline V CDR1 and CDR2: SQVTM, ANQGSEA. CDR3: CSVGGMNTEAFF. CDR3 nucleotides: TGCAGCGTTGGGGGAATGAACACTGAAGCTTTCTTT.

The V and J genes are TRBV7-2 and TRBJ1-2; D is possibly TRBD1 (5 bases). Deletions cut 5 bases from V and 4 bases from J, with 14 bases between. The germline CDR1 and CDR2 sequences are SGHTA and FQGNSA. CDR3 length: 14 residues. CDR3 in DNA: TGTGCCAGCAGCCCGGGACGGAGGGGCTATGGCTACACCTTC. Translated, it gives CASSPGRRGYGYTF.

This chain links TRBV30 with TRBJ2-1; TRBD2 aligns across 7 bases. The germline V gene has CDR1 GTSNPN and CDR2 SVGIG (reference sequence). The V gene end was trimmed by 7 bases and the J gene end by 3 bases; junction bases not matched to a gene: 12. The CDR3 contains 15 residues. The CDR3 is CASTMTSSSYNEQFF. As DNA, the CDR3 is TGTGCCTCGACCATGACTAGCTCGAGCTACAATGAGCAGTTCTTC.

This sequence joins TRBV6-5 and TRBJ1-2, with D maybe TRBD1 (5 bases). V was shortened by 5 bases and J by 7 bases, with 11 bases between the two germline ends. Germline values: CDR1 MNHEY, CDR2 SVGAGI. The CDR3 runs to 12 residues. CDR3 coding DNA: TGTGCCAGCAGTAGGGCAGGGTTTGGCTACACCTTC. Protein: CASSRAGFGYTF.

The chain is built from TRBV4-1 and TRBJ1-6, with D perhaps matching TRBD1 (5 bases). The CDR3 contains 16 residues. Per germline, CDR1 MGHRA and CDR2 YSYEKL. Deletions cut 4 bases from V and 7 bases from J, with 17 bases between. This CDR3 is CASSLRDGMENSPLHF. For the CDR3, the DNA is TGCGCCAGCAGCCTACGGGACGGCATGGAAAATTCACCCCTCCACTTT.